The 6 T cell receptor beta chains presented below share a single source sample, sequenced in a study of blood T cell repertoires in COVID-19. TCRdb's copy holds only in-frame clones and misses some; the assay was immunoSEQ multiplex PCR. The sample holds around 360,000 clones, 80% to 90% seen once. Sequenced sample: peripheral blood. The receptors originated from a woman aged 25 to 39 with COVID-19, enrolled during active disease.

This clone was seen only a few times. V and J are TRBV7-3 and TRBJ2-2; 8 bases are a match to TRBD2. V gave up 8 bases and J gave up 6 bases; unmatched junction bases: 8. This CDR3 has 14 amino acids. Germline assignment: CDR1 SGHTA and CDR2 FQGTGA. CDR3 residues: CASSRSGRPGELFF. CDR3 sequence (DNA): TGTGCCAGCTCGCGAAGCGGGAGACCCGGGGAGCTGTTTTTT. The variable domain in full, with the rest retrieved from reference TRBV7-3 and TRBJ2-2, is GAGVSQTPSNKVTEKGKYVELRCDPISGHTALYWYRQSLGQGPEFLIYFQGTGAADDSGLPNDRFFAVRPEGSVSTLKIQRTERGDSAVYLCASSRSGRPGELFFGEGSRLTVL.

This clone has more than one count but fewer than ten. The genes are TRBV7-9 and TRBJ1-2; weak D call: TRBD1 (6 bases). Trimming pared 5 bases from V and 6 bases from J, leaving 16 bases between. CDR1 and CDR2 from the germline V gene are SEHNR and FQNEAQ (reference sequence). The CDR3 contains 14 residues. The CDR3, as DNA: TGTGCCAGCAGCCCCAACAGGGATTCGAATGGCTACACCTTC. Residues: CASSPNRDSNGYTF. The variable domain in full, with the rest retrieved from reference TRBV7-9 and TRBJ1-2, is DTGVSQNPRHKITKRGQNVTFRCDPISEHNRLYWYRQTLGQGPEFLTYFQNEAQLEKSRLLSDRFSAERPKGSFSTLEIQRTEQGDSAMYLCASSPNRDSNGYTFGSGTRLTVV.

The chain has TRBV5-1 and TRBJ2-2, with D perhaps TRBD2 (6 bases). V was pared by 8 bases and J by 0 bases, with 11 bases between. From germline, CDR1 is SGHRS and CDR2 YFSETQ. CDR3 length: 14 amino acids. CDR3 residues: CASKLAANTGELFF. In DNA, the CDR3 is TGCGCCAGTAAACTAGCTGCGAACACCGGGGAGCTGTTTTTT.

The J gene is TRBJ1-4, the V gene TRBV6-1; possible D gene TRBD1, 5 bases. This CDR3 has 15 amino acids. V lost 3 bases and J 2 bases, leaving 10 bases between the germline ends. Germline assignment: CDR1 MNHNS and CDR2 SASEGT. The CDR3 region is CASSDGGFTNEKLFF. Here the CDR3 DNA reads TGTGCCAGCAGTGACGGGGGGTTCACTAATGAAAAACTGTTTTTT.

V is TRBV18 and J is TRBJ2-7; 9 bases are a match to TRBD2. V lost 5 bases, J lost 0 bases, and 8 bases stayed unmatched. The CDR3 has 16 residues. Germline V gives CDR1 KGHSH, CDR2 LQKENI. The CDR3 DNA is TGTGCCAGCTCATCGGGGGTAGCGGGGGCCTCCTACGAGCAGTACTTC. It specifies CASSSGVAGASYEQYF.

This clone was seen just once. V gene TRBV10-1 combines with J gene TRBJ2-5; no reliable D call. The V gene lost 2 bases and the J gene lost 1 base, with 8 bases spanning the gap. The germline V gene encodes CDR1 WNHNN and CDR2 SYGVQD (reference sequence). The CDR3 extends over 14 amino acids. Written as DNA, the CDR3 is TGCGCCAGCAGTGAGGGTGGGCTCCAAGAGACCCAGTACTTC. Translation: CASSEGGLQETQYF.